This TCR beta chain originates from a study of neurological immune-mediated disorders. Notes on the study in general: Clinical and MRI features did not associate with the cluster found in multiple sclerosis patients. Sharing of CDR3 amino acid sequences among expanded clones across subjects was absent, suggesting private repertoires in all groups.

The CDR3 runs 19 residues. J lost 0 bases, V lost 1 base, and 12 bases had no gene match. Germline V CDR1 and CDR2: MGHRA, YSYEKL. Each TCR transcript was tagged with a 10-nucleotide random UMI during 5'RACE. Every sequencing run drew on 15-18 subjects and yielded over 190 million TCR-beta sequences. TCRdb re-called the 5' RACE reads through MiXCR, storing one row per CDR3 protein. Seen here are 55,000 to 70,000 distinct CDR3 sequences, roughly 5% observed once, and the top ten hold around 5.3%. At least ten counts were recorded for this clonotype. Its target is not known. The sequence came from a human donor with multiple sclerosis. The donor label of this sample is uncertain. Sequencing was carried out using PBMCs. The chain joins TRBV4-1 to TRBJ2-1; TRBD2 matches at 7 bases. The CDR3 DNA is TGCGCCAGCAGCCAAGTAGCCTCCCTGGGGGGGTACTCCTACAATGAGCAGTTCTTC. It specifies CASSQVASLGGYSYNEQFF.